Detailed here is one T cell receptor (beta chain). What it binds is not known. A far larger clone is just one base off, so this is likely a read error. The sample's time point: persistent/refractory GD, antithyroid drugs over 5 years with positive TRAb. With RNA extracted from PBMCs as input, the TCR library was made. This specimen belongs to a study of regulatory T cells in long-lasting Graves disease. Study conclusions and caveats: Favored usage of TRBV28, TRBJ1-2 and TRBJ2-5 was recorded in persistent disease.

Germline assignment: CDR1 SGHTA and CDR2 FQGNSA. The CDR3 loop spans 13 amino acids. Construction of the TCR beta libraries employed iRepertoire HTBI primers in conjunction with Arm-PCR of CDR3 regions. Per the original methods: Among the samples, 60 to 65 TRBV and more than twelve TRBJ segments were identified. TCRdb used MiXCR to reprocess the multiplex PCR reads, holding one entry per CDR3 protein. The authors' filters were not applied to this entry. The table shows over 300,000 distinct CDR3 sequences, with around a fifth occurring only once. The sequencing used peripheral blood mononuclear cells (PBMCs), collected when the disease was refractory, from a patient treated with antithyroid drugs. The chain is built from TRBV7-2 and TRBJ1-5; D not resolved. The receptor was derived from a female donor with Graves disease. The CDR3 loop reads CASSFVGNQLQHF. The CDR3 bases are TGTGCCAGCAGCTTTGTGGGGAATCAGCTCCAGCATTTT.